The 27 T cell receptor beta chains in this list originate from one sample, sequenced in a study of PD-1 blockade in classical Hodgkin lymphoma. Some clones are missing from TCRdb's copy, which holds only in-frame ones; the method was immunoSEQ multiplex PCR. The sample includes about 36,000 clones, about 70% of them seen just once. Relapse after autologous stem cell transplantation occurred in every patient, and brentuximab vedotin exposure varied. This material consisted of peripheral blood mononuclear cells (PBMCs), taken before the second cycle of nivolumab. These receptors all stem from a human donor with classical Hodgkin lymphoma.

This chain links TRBV5-1 with TRBJ1-4, with 10 nucleotides matching TRBD1. The germline V gene has CDR1 SGHRS and CDR2 YFSETQ. V dropped 2 bases and J dropped 7; count of bases not matched to a gene: 11. This CDR3 has 17 residues. The CDR3 reads CASSFRQGAMGGEKLFF. CDR3 nucleotides: TGCGCCAGCAGCTTCCGACAGGGGGCAATGGGGGGTGAAAAACTGTTTTTT.

The J gene is TRBJ1-2, the V gene TRBV7-2; D not certain. V was trimmed by 1 base and J by 5 bases, leaving 17 bases between them. CDR1 and CDR2 (germline): SGHTA, FQGNSA. The CDR3 is 16 amino acids. In DNA, the CDR3 is TGTGCCAGCAGCTTAGATGACCGCCTAGTAAGATATGGCTACACCTTC. Residues: CASSLDDRLVRYGYTF.

The V gene is TRBV5-5, the J gene TRBJ2-1; D perhaps matches TRBD1 (5 bases). V was pared by 4 bases and J by 2 bases, with 16 bases between. The germline CDR1 and CDR2 sequences are SGHKS and YYEKEE (reference sequence). The CDR3 loop spans 16 amino acids. CDR3 loop: CASSQERLGPYNEQFF. CDR3 DNA: TGTGCCAGCAGCCAAGAGAGGCTGGGGCCCTACAATGAGCAGTTCTTC.

J is TRBJ1-6 and V is TRBV5-1; D unclear. From germline, CDR1 is SGHRS and CDR2 YFSETQ. The germline V and J ends were trimmed by 4 bases and 10 bases, with 18 bases remaining between them. This CDR3 region has 15 residues. The CDR3: CASSPAFEGHSPLHF. For the CDR3, the DNA is TGCGCCAGCAGCCCGGCTTTTGAGGGTCACTCACCCCTCCACTTT.

This sequence joins TRBV5-6 and TRBJ2-3; D is possibly TRBD2 (6 bases). The CDR3 contains 13 residues. Germline V gene data show CDR1 as SGHDT and CDR2 as YYEEEE. Trimming left V 3 bases short and J 3 bases short, with 8 bases between. Here the CDR3 DNA reads TGTGCCAGCAGCTGGCGGGGTACAGATACGCAGTATTTT. Amino acids: CASSWRGTDTQYF.

CDR3 sequence: CASSLAGTVRGNEQFF. The DNA for the CDR3 is TGCGCCAGCAGCTTGGCCGGGACAGTTCGTGGCAATGAGCAGTTCTTC. The chain uses TRBV5-1 and TRBJ2-1, with 7 nucleotides matching TRBD1. Germline V lookup: CDR1 SGHRS, CDR2 YFSETQ. CDR3 length: 16 residues. Trimming at V came to 0 bases and at J to 6 bases, leaving 9 bases not matched to a gene.

The chain is built from TRBV4-3 and TRBJ1-4; D call uncertain. The CDR3 runs to 16 residues. V lost 0 bases, J lost 2 bases, and 10 bases lay in between. Looked up from germline, CDR1 is LGHNA and CDR2 is YSLEER. The CDR3, as DNA: TGCGCCAGCAGCCAAGATTGGGTATCGACTAATGAAAAACTGTTTTTT. Translating gives CASSQDWVSTNEKLFF.

The V gene is TRBV11-3, the J gene TRBJ2-1; 8 bases fit TRBD2. The CDR3 totals 15 residues. Looked up from germline, CDR1 is SGHNT and CDR2 is YENEEA. The junction had 7 bases not matched to a gene; V was cut back by 5 bases and J by 4 bases. The CDR3 sequence: CASSPGLAEYNEQFF. CDR3 nucleotide sequence: TGTGCCAGCAGCCCCGGACTAGCAGAATACAATGAGCAGTTCTTC.

The V and J genes are TRBV6-6 and TRBJ2-3; either TRBD1 or TRBD2 may supply D (5 bases each). V was cut by 2 bases and J by 3 bases, with 12 bases left in between. The CDR3 extends over 15 amino acids. Germline CDR1 reads MNHNY; CDR2 reads SVGAGI (reference sequence). DNA for the CDR3: TGTGCCAGCAGTTACCTCCCGGGACGGACAGATACGCAGTATTTT. Translation gives CASSYLPGRTDTQYF.

J is TRBJ1-5 and V is TRBV2; D is unresolved. From germline, CDR1 is SNHLY and CDR2 FYNNEI. The CDR3 consists of 13 residues. The ends were cut back, 4 bases at V and 2 bases at J, with 6 bases in the middle. The CDR3 protein is CASSALGNQPQHF. DNA for the CDR3: TGTGCCAGCAGTGCATTGGGCAATCAGCCCCAGCATTTT.

V gene TRBV18 combines with J gene TRBJ2-7; 7 nucleotides line up with TRBD1. CDR1 KGHSH and CDR2 LQKENI come from the germline V gene. CDR3 length: 14 amino acids. The V gene end was trimmed by 3 bases and the J gene end by 3 bases; junction bases not matched to a gene: 5. CDR3 DNA sequence: TGTGCCAGCTCACCGGGACAGCGAATCTACGAGCAGTACTTC. Translation: CASSPGQRIYEQYF.

In this sample, this clone turned up a few times. V gene TRBV19 combines with J gene TRBJ1-2; perhaps TRBD1 as D (5 bases). Trimming took off 3 bases at V and 2 bases at J, with 19 bases between the two ends. CDR3 length equals 17 residues. The germline CDR1 and CDR2 sequences are LNHDA and SQIVND (reference sequence). CDR3 nucleotides: TGTGCCAGTAGTATGTGGGGCACCGCCTCGTACAACTATGGCTACACCTTC. Translation gives CASSMWGTASYNYGYTF.

The V call is TRBV5-8, the J call TRBJ1-5; D is perhaps TRBD1 (5 bases). Germline V gene data show CDR1 as SGHTS and CDR2 as YDEGEE. The CDR3 consists of 14 residues. V was pared by 2 bases and J by 3 bases, with 9 bases between. CDR3 coding DNA: TGTGCCAGCAGCTTTGGGGGTAACAATCAGCCCCAGCATTTT. Translation: CASSFGGNNQPQHF.

The J gene is TRBJ1-1, the V gene TRBV7-9; D not certain. The CDR3 runs 12 residues. V was clipped by 5 bases and J by 10 bases, with 14 bases between them. Germline V gene data show CDR1 as SEHNR and CDR2 as FQNEAQ (reference sequence). The CDR3 protein is CASSLTPPLAFF. The CDR3 region has the DNA TGTGCCAGCAGCCTCACCCCCCCGCTAGCTTTCTTT.

This clone was counted once. J is TRBJ1-2 and V is TRBV4-2; perhaps TRBD1 as D (5 bases). The CDR3 sequence is 15 residues long. The V gene lost 0 bases and the J gene lost 8 bases, with 16 bases spanning the gap. The germline V gene has CDR1 LGHNA and CDR2 YNFKEQ. The CDR3: CASSQDAGPRMGYTF. CDR3 coding DNA: TGTGCCAGCAGCCAAGATGCGGGGCCCCGGATGGGCTACACCTTC.

This chain links TRBV19 with TRBJ1-1; D is perhaps TRBD1 (5 bases). The germline V gene encodes CDR1 LNHDA and CDR2 SQIVND (reference sequence). The CDR3 loop spans 15 amino acids. The V and J ends lost 3 bases and 4 bases respectively, with 15 bases between them. CDR3 DNA sequence: TGTGCCAGTAGTATTGGTAGGGGTGTCGGCACTGAAGCTTTCTTT. Amino acids: CASSIGRGVGTEAFF. Together with reference TRBV19 and TRBJ1-1, the CDR3 gives the full variable domain: DGGITQSPKYLFRKEGQNVTLSCEQNLNHDAMYWYRQDPGQGLRLIYYSQIVNDFQKGDIAEGYSVSREKKESFPLTVTSAQKNPTAFYLCASSIGRGVGTEAFFGQGTRLTVV.

The V and J genes are TRBV6-6 and TRBJ1-5; TRBD1 aligns across 7 bases. Looked up from germline, CDR1 is MNHNY and CDR2 is SVGAGI (reference sequence). V lost 8 bases and J lost 4; bases outside the gene matches: 8. The CDR3 has 14 amino acids. This chain's CDR3 is CASGHTGENQPQHF. CDR3 coding DNA: TGTGCCAGCGGGCATACAGGGGAAAATCAGCCCCAGCATTTT.

The chain employs TRBV28 and TRBJ1-2; TRBD1 matches at 9 bases. The CDR3 is 16 amino acids. CDR1 and CDR2 (germline): MDHEN, SYDVKM. The V and J ends lost 5 bases and 4 bases, in that order; junction bases with no gene match: 11. CDR3 nucleotide sequence: TGTGCCAGCAGTCAAGCCGGGACAGGGATTGGCTATGGCTACACCTTC. It yields the protein CASSQAGTGIGYGYTF.

The CDR3 sequence is CASVKGQVNTGELFF. The DNA for the CDR3 is TGTGCCAGTGTAAAGGGACAGGTGAACACCGGGGAGCTGTTTTTT. This chain joins TRBV19 and TRBJ2-2; TRBD1 agrees at 8 bases. Unmatched junction bases numbered 6, after V lost 8 bases and J lost 1 base. CDR1 is LNHDA, CDR2 SQIVND, per germline (reference sequence). The CDR3 runs to 15 residues. The full variable domain, with the rest looked up from reference TRBV19 and TRBJ2-2, is DGGITQSPKYLFRKEGQNVTLSCEQNLNHDAMYWYRQDPGQGLRLIYYSQIVNDFQKGDIAEGYSVSREKKESFPLTVTSAQKNPTAFYLCASVKGQVNTGELFFGEGSRLTVL.

This clone was seen a handful of times. The chain has TRBV7-2 and TRBJ2-7, with 7 bases that match TRBD2. CDR1 and CDR2 from the germline V gene are SGHTA and FQGNSA. The CDR3 has 14 amino acids. V was pared by 5 bases and J by 3 bases, with 7 bases of the junction left unmatched. The CDR3 loop reads CASSVDGGVYEQYF. The DNA for the CDR3 is TGTGCCAGCAGCGTCGATGGGGGGGTCTACGAGCAGTACTTC.

V usage is TRBV4-1 and J usage is TRBJ2-1; TRBD2 matches 9 bases. The ends lost 4 bases at V and 2 bases at J; junction bases unmatched: 9. The CDR3 is 17 residues long. The germline CDR1 and CDR2 sequences are MGHRA and YSYEKL. CDR3 sequence: CASSPNGVAGAYNEQFF. CDR3 sequence (DNA): TGCGCCAGCAGCCCAAACGGGGTAGCGGGGGCCTACAATGAGCAGTTCTTC.

This clone was observed a few times. The chain couples TRBV12-5 to TRBJ2-3; D gene unclear. This CDR3 is built from 13 residues. The V end lost 4 bases, the J end lost 3 bases, and 8 bases lay between the germline ends. The germline V gene encodes CDR1 LGHNT and CDR2 FRNRAP. The CDR3 DNA reads as TGTGCTAGTGGTTCCACGGCGACAGATACGCAGTATTTT. This codes for CASGSTATDTQYF. Full variable domain (missing parts from reference TRBV12-5 and TRBJ2-3): DARVTQTPRHKVTEMGQEVTMRCQPILGHNTVFWYRQTMMQGLELLAYFRNRAPLDDSGMPKDRFSAEMPDATLATLKIQPSEPRDSAVYFCASGSTATDTQYFGPGTRLTVL.

The chain has TRBV19 and TRBJ1-2, with 9 nucleotides matching TRBD1. The V gene's germline CDR1 is LNHDA and CDR2 SQIVND (reference sequence). The CDR3 spans 16 residues. V shed 6 bases and J 1 base; nucleotides not matched to a gene: 9. The CDR3 sequence is CASRIGQGRINYGYTF. The CDR3 DNA reads as TGTGCCAGTAGGATCGGACAGGGGCGAATTAACTATGGCTACACCTTC.

The table lists this clone with a few counts. V usage is TRBV6-6 and J usage is TRBJ1-2; 7 bases are a match to TRBD1. CDR3 length: 14 residues. CDR1 and CDR2 from the germline V gene are MNHNY and SVGAGI (reference sequence). Unmatched junction bases numbered 4, after V lost 0 bases and J lost 6 bases. The CDR3 here is CASSYSSRGNGYTF. The DNA for the CDR3 is TGTGCCAGCAGTTACTCCTCCAGGGGGAATGGCTACACCTTC.

This clone was recorded once. The chain links TRBV7-3 to TRBJ2-5; D possibly corresponds to TRBD1 (6 bases). V lost 5 bases to trimming and J lost 7 bases, with 20 bases between them. This CDR3 region has 15 residues. CDR1 is SGHTA, CDR2 FQGTGA, per germline. CDR3 nucleotides: TGTGCCAGCAGCCAAATCCAGGGCAGGGGCGGGACCCAGTACTTC. Protein sequence: CASSQIQGRGGTQYF.

The chain couples TRBV28 to TRBJ2-7, with 11 bases lining up with TRBD2. Losses at the gene ends were 5 bases for V and 3 bases for J; bases not matched to a gene: 9. The CDR3 loop spans 16 amino acids. Germline V lookup: CDR1 MDHEN, CDR2 SYDVKM. CDR3 protein: CASSQLGTSGLYEQYF. The CDR3 coding sequence is TGTGCCAGCAGTCAACTTGGGACTAGCGGCCTCTACGAGCAGTACTTC.

This clone was seen more than once but under ten times. The chain joins TRBV30 to TRBJ1-1, with D unclear. Germline CDR1 is GTSNPN and CDR2 is SVGIG (reference sequence). The CDR3 is 15 residues long. V was shortened by 2 bases and J by 1 base, with 14 bases between the two germline ends. CDR3 DNA sequence: TGTGCCTGGAGTCCTCTTCTTAACAGGAACACTGAAGCTTTCTTT. Encoded protein: CAWSPLLNRNTEAFF.